The 22 T cell receptor beta chains in this list originate from one sample, sequenced in a study of blood T cell repertoires in COVID-19. Repertoires were generated with immunoSEQ multiplex PCR, while TCRdb's copy carries only in-frame clones and drops some. Of approximately 190,000 clones in the sample, 70% to 85% were seen once. Sample: peripheral blood. Receptors were obtained from a human donor with acute or convalescent COVID-19. The donor label of this sample is uncertain.

The chain has TRBV6-5 and TRBJ2-3; 9 nucleotides match TRBD2. V gave up 8 bases and J gave up 0 bases; unmatched junction bases: 3. CDR3 length equals 14 residues. The germline CDR1 and CDR2 sequences are MNHEY and SVGAGI. The CDR3 is CASRAGGSTDTQYF. CDR3 coding DNA: TGTGCCAGCCGAGCGGGAGGAAGCACAGATACGCAGTATTTT.

The chain is built from TRBV30 and TRBJ1-4, with D tentatively TRBD1 (5 bases). The CDR3 sequence is 15 residues long. Per germline, CDR1 GTSNPN and CDR2 SVGIG (reference sequence). The ends were cut back, 0 bases at V and 4 bases at J, with 12 bases in the middle. CDR3: CAWSVSGGINEKLFF. CDR3 nucleotide sequence: TGTGCCTGGAGTGTATCGGGGGGAATTAATGAAAAACTGTTTTTT.

The chain couples TRBV28 to TRBJ2-1, with D perhaps matching TRBD2 (5 bases). Per germline, CDR1 MDHEN and CDR2 SYDVKM. V was trimmed by 3 bases and J by 9 bases, leaving 12 bases between them. The CDR3 consists of 13 residues. The CDR3 protein is CASSFGVRGEQFF. CDR3 DNA sequence: TGTGCCAGCAGTTTCGGGGTTCGGGGTGAGCAGTTCTTC.

This chain uses TRBV6-6 with TRBJ1-1; D perhaps matches TRBD1 (5 bases). The CDR3 consists of 13 residues. CDR1 and CDR2 from the germline V gene are MNHNY and SVGAGI (reference sequence). Trimming took 6 bases from V and 0 from J, leaving 8 bases between them. CDR3 nucleotide sequence: TGTGCCAGCAGCGTGGACATGAACACTGAAGCTTTCTTT. Protein sequence: CASSVDMNTEAFF.

The chain is built from TRBV5-1 and TRBJ2-5; TRBD2 matches 8 bases. V lost 1 base and J lost 5; bases outside the gene matches: 7. Germline-derived CDR1 and CDR2 are SGHRS and YFSETQ. The CDR3 extends over 15 amino acids. This CDR3 reads CASSLTGLARETQYF. DNA of the CDR3: TGCGCCAGCAGCTTGACAGGACTAGCTAGGGAGACCCAGTACTTC.

This clone has just one count. This CDR3 reads CASSVGLAGTQYF. CDR3 nucleotides: TGTGCCAGCAGTGTAGGACTAGCGGGGACCCAGTACTTC. The V and J genes are TRBV2 and TRBJ2-5, with 11 bases that match TRBD2. With V trimmed by 4 bases and J by 7 bases, 2 bases remained unmatched. Germline V gene lookup returns CDR1 SNHLY and CDR2 FYNNEI. There are 13 residues in the CDR3.

Concerning this clone itself: Sequence at one end of the junction differs from germline and may be a read error. V gene TRBV27 combines with J gene TRBJ2-1, with unresolved D. CDR1 and CDR2 from the germline V gene are MNHEY and SMNVEV (reference sequence). There are 14 residues in the CDR3. The CDR3 coding sequence is TGTGCCGGCAGCCGCCTGACTCGAGACAATGAGCAGTTCTTC. Translation: CAGSRLTRDNEQFF.

V and J are TRBV5-4 and TRBJ2-2; 13 positions match TRBD2. The junction had 10 bases not matched to a gene; V was cut back by 0 bases and J by 11 bases. CDR1 and CDR2 (germline): SGHNT, YYREEE (reference sequence). The CDR3 length is 17 residues. CDR3 bases: TGTGCCAGCAGCTTGGGGGGGACTAGCGGGAAGGCCGCTGAGCTGTTTTTT. This codes for CASSLGGTSGKAAELFF.

The CDR3 is CASSLRFRQINQPQHF. For the CDR3, the DNA is TGTGCCAGCAGTTTAAGGTTTCGACAGATTAATCAGCCCCAGCATTTT. This sequence joins TRBV27 and TRBJ1-5, with D perhaps matching TRBD1 (5 bases). The CDR3 covers 16 residues. The V end was cut by 2 bases, the J end by 4 bases, with 15 bases between. The V gene's germline CDR1 is MNHEY and CDR2 SMNVEV (reference sequence).

CDR3 bases: TGTGCCATCAGCCCAGCGAACACCGGGGAGCTGTTTTTT. It translates to CAISPANTGELFF. The V gene is TRBV10-3, the J gene TRBJ2-2; D not resolved. CDR1 is ENHRY, CDR2 SYGVKD, per germline. V was trimmed by 6 bases and J by 0 bases, leaving 5 bases between them. The CDR3 length is 13 residues.

This chain links TRBV27 with TRBJ2-2; TRBD2 might be the D (5 bases). The CDR3 loop spans 15 amino acids. Trimming cost V 0 bases and J 6 bases, with 11 bases left between them. The germline V gene encodes CDR1 MNHEY and CDR2 SMNVEV (reference sequence). The CDR3 spells CASSLSRAGAGELFF. CDR3 in DNA: TGTGCCAGCAGTTTATCACGGGCCGGGGCCGGGGAGCTGTTTTTT.

The rearrangement joins TRBV18 to TRBJ2-1; a weak D match, TRBD2 (6 bases). There are 13 residues in the CDR3. Germline-derived CDR1 and CDR2 are KGHSH and LQKENI. V was cut by 5 bases and J by 7 bases, with 12 bases left in between. In DNA form, the CDR3 reads TGTGCCAGCTCAACCGGGGAGGCGAATGAGCAGTTCTTC. Its protein is CASSTGEANEQFF.

V is TRBV5-1 and J is TRBJ2-1; 13 bases line up with TRBD2. This CDR3 contains 17 residues. The V gene's germline CDR1 is SGHRS and CDR2 YFSETQ. The J segment lost 6 bases and the V segment lost 0 bases, leaving 6 bases of the junction unmatched. The CDR3 DNA is TGCGCCAGCAGCTTGGGTGGAGGACTAGCGGGAGCCAATGAGCAGTTCTTC. This sequence encodes CASSLGGGLAGANEQFF.

As regards this clone: A junction boundary mismatches the germline segment, possibly from a read error. The gene calls are TRBV4-1 and TRBJ1-4, with 7 bases aligning to TRBD1. Germline loops: CDR1 MGHRA, CDR2 YSYEKL. The CDR3 consists of 15 residues. The CDR3: CASSARGPTNEKLFF. The CDR3 DNA is TGCGCCAGCAGCGCTAGGGGGCCAACAAATGAAAAACTGTTTTTT.

The J gene is TRBJ2-3, the V gene TRBV5-1, with 14 positions matching TRBD2. Germline V CDR1 and CDR2: SGHRS, YFSETQ. The CDR3 has 15 residues. V trimming: 5 bases; J trimming: 6 bases; junction bases outside the gene matches: 5. This CDR3 reads CASRPGLAGVDTQYF. The CDR3 nucleotides read TGCGCCAGCAGGCCGGGACTAGCGGGAGTTGATACGCAGTATTTT.

Points on this clone: Other DNA sequences of this sample code for an identical CDR3. The rearrangement joins TRBV27 to TRBJ2-5; tentative D call: TRBD1 (7 bases). Germline V gene data show CDR1 as MNHEY and CDR2 as SMNVEV (reference sequence). CDR3 length equals 14 residues. V was clipped by 5 bases and J by 4 bases, with 14 bases between them. The CDR3 DNA is TGTGCCAGCAGTCCCCGACAGGGAGGAGAGACCCAGTACTTC. Translation: CASSPRQGGETQYF.

The chain carries TRBV19 and TRBJ1-2; no clear D. CDR1 LNHDA and CDR2 SQIVND come from the germline V gene (reference sequence). The CDR3 consists of 14 residues. V shed 3 bases and J shed 8 bases, with 16 bases lying between them. DNA of the CDR3: TGTGCCAGTAGTATGACTTACGCCTATTCGGGCTACACCTTC. Its protein is CASSMTYAYSGYTF.

This clone was observed a single time. The chain employs TRBV5-1 and TRBJ1-2; no definite D call. Germline assignment: CDR1 SGHRS and CDR2 YFSETQ. Trimming cost V 0 bases and J 4 bases, with 13 bases left between them. The CDR3 has 15 residues. This CDR3 is CASSLASRSGYGYTF. The DNA of the CDR3 is TGCGCCAGCAGCTTGGCATCGAGATCTGGCTATGGCTACACCTTC.

V is TRBV16 and J is TRBJ1-2, with a weak D call TRBD1 (5 bases). From germline, CDR1 is KGHSY and CDR2 FQNENV. V was cut by 4 bases and J by 5 bases, with 17 bases left in between. The CDR3 has 15 residues. CDR3 DNA sequence: TGTGCCAGCAGCCCTGGCGGGGCCGGGGTATATGGCTACACCTTC. Amino acid sequence: CASSPGGAGVYGYTF.

Comment on this clone: The same CDR3 arises from other DNA sequences in this sample as well. The chain uses TRBV3-1 (or the pseudogene TRBV3-2) and TRBJ1-1, with D possibly TRBD1 on 6 matching bases. CDR1 is LGHDT and CDR2 is YNNKEL in the germline V gene (reference sequence). The CDR3 is made up of 13 amino acids. V was pared by 4 bases and J by 4 bases, with 10 bases between. The CDR3 nucleotides are TGTGCCAGCAGCCGGGGAGGGGGCACTGAAGCTTTCTTT. Its protein product is CASSRGGGTEAFF.

The chain joins TRBV25-1 to TRBJ2-5; 12 bases line up with TRBD1. Germline CDR1 reads MGHDK; CDR2 reads SYGVNS. This CDR3 comprises 18 residues. V was pared by 6 bases and J by 5 bases, with 16 bases of the junction left unmatched. DNA of the CDR3: TGTGCCAGCAGCCACCGGGGAGGGACAGGGGGCTTAAGGGAGACCCAGTACTTC. Its protein product is CASSHRGGTGGLRETQYF.

The rearrangement joins TRBV3-1 (or the pseudogene TRBV3-2) to TRBJ1-1; no reliable D call. With 1 base removed from V and 1 base from J, the gap between germline ends came to 7 bases. Germline V gene lookup returns CDR1 LGHDT and CDR2 YNNKEL (reference sequence). The CDR3 has 14 residues. In DNA form, the CDR3 reads TGTGCCAGCAGCCAAGCCGGTCAGAACACTGAAGCTTTCTTT. Amino acid sequence: CASSQAGQNTEAFF.